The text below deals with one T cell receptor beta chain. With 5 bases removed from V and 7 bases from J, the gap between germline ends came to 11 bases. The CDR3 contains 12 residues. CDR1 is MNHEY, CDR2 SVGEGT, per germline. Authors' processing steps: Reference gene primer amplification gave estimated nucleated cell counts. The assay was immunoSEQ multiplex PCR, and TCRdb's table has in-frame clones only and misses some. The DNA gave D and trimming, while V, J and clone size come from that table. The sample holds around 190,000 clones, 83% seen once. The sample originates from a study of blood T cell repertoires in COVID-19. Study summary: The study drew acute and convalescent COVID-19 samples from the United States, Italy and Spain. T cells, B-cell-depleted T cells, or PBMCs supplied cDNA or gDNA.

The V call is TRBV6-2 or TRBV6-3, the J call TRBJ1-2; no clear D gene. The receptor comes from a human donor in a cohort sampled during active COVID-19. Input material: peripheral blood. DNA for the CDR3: TGTGCCAGCAGTCTACTAGGGCTTGGCTACACCTTC. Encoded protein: CASSLLGLGYTF.